The clone carrying this T cell receptor (beta chain) is medium-sized. In the original workflow: Amplifying reference gene primers gave estimates of nucleated cell counts. Profiled with immunoSEQ multiplex PCR; TCRdb holds only in-frame clones, not every one. From that table come the V and J calls and clone size; the DNA was used to work out D and trimming. The sample contains 30,000 to 35,000 clones, approximately 80% of which appear only once. CDR1 SGHRS and CDR2 YFSETQ come from the germline V gene. Trimming pared 0 bases from V and 4 bases from J, leaving 7 bases between. The CDR3 sequence is 14 residues long. This sample is drawn from a study of blood T cell repertoires in COVID-19. Study context: The origin of the acute and convalescent COVID-19 samples was the United States, Italy and Spain. PBMCs, B-cell-depleted T cells, or T cells provided the cDNA or gDNA that made up the material.

The receptor's source is a woman aged 60-75 years with acute or convalescent COVID-19. Sequencing was performed on peripheral blood. The chain joins TRBV5-1 to TRBJ1-4, with D unresolved. The CDR3 nucleotides are TGCGCCAGCAGCTTGGAAGAGCTTAATGAAAAACTGTTTTTT. Protein: CASSLEELNEKLFF.